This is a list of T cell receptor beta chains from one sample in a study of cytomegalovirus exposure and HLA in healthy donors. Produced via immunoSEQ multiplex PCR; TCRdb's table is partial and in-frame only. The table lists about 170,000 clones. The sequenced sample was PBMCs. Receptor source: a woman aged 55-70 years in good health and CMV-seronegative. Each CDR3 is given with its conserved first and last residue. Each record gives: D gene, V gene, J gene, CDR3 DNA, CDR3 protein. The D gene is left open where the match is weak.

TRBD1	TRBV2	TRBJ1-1	TGTGCCAGCAGGATTACAGGGGAACGGGCTGAAGCTTTCTTT	CASRITGERAEAFF
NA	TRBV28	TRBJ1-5	TGTGCCAGCAGTCTCGGGGGGGTAGTTGGCAATCAGCCCCAGCATTTT	CASSLGGVVGNQPQHF
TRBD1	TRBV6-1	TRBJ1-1	TGTGCCAGCAGCGGGACAGGGCTCACTGAAGCTTTCTTT	CASSGTGLTEAFF
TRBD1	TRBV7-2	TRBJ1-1	TGTGCCAGCAGCCGAGAGTCAGGGGGCGGAACTGAAGCTTTCTTT	CASSRESGGGTEAFF
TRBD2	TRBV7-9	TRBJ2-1	TGTGCCAGCAGCTTGACCGGGGGCGGGAGGAGGGATGAGCAGTTCTTC	CASSLTGGGRRDEQFF
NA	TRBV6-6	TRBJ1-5	TGTGCCAGCAGTCAAGGGGATAGCAATCAGCCCCAGCATTTT	CASSQGDSNQPQHF
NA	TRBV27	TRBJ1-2	TGTGCCAGCGGTAGGGGGGGCCAAAACTATGGCTACACCTTC	CASGRGGQNYGYTF
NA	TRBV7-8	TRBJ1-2	TGTGCCAGCAGCTTAGGGGGGGGCCCCTATGGCTACACCTTC	CASSLGGGPYGYTF
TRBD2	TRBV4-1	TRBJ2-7	TGCGCCAGCAGCCAAGTAGCGGGCCGTTCCTACGAGCAGTACTTC	CASSQVAGRSYEQYF
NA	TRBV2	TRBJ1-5	TGTGCCAGCAGGAAAGAGGTTAGCAATCAGCCCCAGCATTTT	CASRKEVSNQPQHF
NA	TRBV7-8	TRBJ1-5	TGTGCCAGCAGCTTAGTGGCGGACAGCAGGGCCCAGCATTTT	CASSLVADSRAQHF
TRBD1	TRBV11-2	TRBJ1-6	TGTGCCAGCAGCTCCGGGACAGGGGTTGTTTCACCCCTCCACTTT	CASSSGTGVVSPLHF
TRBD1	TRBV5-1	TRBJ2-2	TGCGCCAGCCAGACAGGGCAGAACACCGGGGAGCTGTTTTTT	CASQTGQNTGELFF
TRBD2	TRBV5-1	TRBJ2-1	TGCGCCAGCAGCCATAGCGGGGGGCCCTACAATGAGCAGTTCTTC	CASSHSGGPYNEQFF
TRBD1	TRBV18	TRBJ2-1	TGTGCCAGCTCACCACTACAGGGGGGTACGTACAATGAGCAGTTCTTC	CASSPLQGGTYNEQFF
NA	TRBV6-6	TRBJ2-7	TGTGCCAGCAGTTACTCGCGGTCTTCCTACGAGCAGTACTTC	CASSYSRSSYEQYF
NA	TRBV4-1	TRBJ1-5	TGCGCCAGCAGCCAAGCAGGCTACAATCAGCCCCAGCATTTT	CASSQAGYNQPQHF
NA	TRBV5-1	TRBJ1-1	TGCGCCAGCAGCTTTCCCAGGAAGGCTGAAGCTTTCTTT	CASSFPRKAEAFF
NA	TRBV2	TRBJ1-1	TGTGCCAGCAGAGGCCAGGGAATTTGGAACACTGAAGCTTTCTTT	CASRGQGIWNTEAFF
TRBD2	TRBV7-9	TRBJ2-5	TGTGCCAGCAGCTGGGGGGGGTACCAAGAGACCCAGTACTTC	CASSWGGYQETQYF
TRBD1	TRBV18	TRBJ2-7	TGTGCCAGCTCACCGAATGACAGGGAGGAGCAGTACTTC	CASSPNDREEQYF
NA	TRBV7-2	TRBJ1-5	TGTGCCAGCAGCCCCCAGGTAAATCAGCCCCAGCATTTT	CASSPQVNQPQHF
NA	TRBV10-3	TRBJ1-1	TGTGCCATCAGTGAGTCTCCAGGACAGTACACTGAAGCTTTCTTT	CAISESPGQYTEAFF
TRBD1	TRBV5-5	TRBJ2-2	TGTGCCAGCAGCTCGGTTCGGGACAGCTCGAACACCGGGGAGCTGTTTTTT	CASSSVRDSSNTGELFF
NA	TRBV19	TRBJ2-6	TGTGCCAGTAGAGAACCTCGGACAGCGACTGGGGCCAACGTCCTGACTTTC	CASREPRTATGANVLTF
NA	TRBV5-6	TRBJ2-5	TGTGCCAGCAGCCGTGGGGGGAAGGAGACCCAGTACTTC	CASSRGGKETQYF
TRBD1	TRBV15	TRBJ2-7	TGTGCCACCAGCGGGGGACAGGGGACCTACGAGCAGTACTTC	CATSGGQGTYEQYF
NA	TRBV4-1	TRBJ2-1	TGCGCCAGCAGCCTTACTGGGGAGGCCTACAATGAGCAGTTCTTC	CASSLTGEAYNEQFF
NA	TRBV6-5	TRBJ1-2	TGTGCCAGCAGAGGGGCGCATGGCTACACCTTC	CASRGAHGYTF
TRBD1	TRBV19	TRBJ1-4	TGTGCCAGTAGTTTTACAGGGGCTGGCGAAAAACTGTTTTTT	CASSFTGAGEKLFF
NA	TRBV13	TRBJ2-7	TGTGCCAGCAGCTTAGGAGGGGAAGGGGGAGTGGAGCAGTACTTC	CASSLGGEGGVEQYF
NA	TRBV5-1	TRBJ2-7	TGCGCCAGCAGCCCCGGTGGGAGTCAACCCTACGAGCAGTACTTC	CASSPGGSQPYEQYF
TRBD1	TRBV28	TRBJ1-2	TGTGCCAGCAGGACGGGACAGTTCTATGGCTACACCTTC	CASRTGQFYGYTF
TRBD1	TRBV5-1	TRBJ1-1	TGCGCCAGCAGTTTTGAACAGGGGGTATACACTGAAGCTTTCTTT	CASSFEQGVYTEAFF
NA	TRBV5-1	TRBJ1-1	TGCGCCAGCAGCCCTAGTGCGGGGGCAGACACTGAAGCTTTCTTT	CASSPSAGADTEAFF
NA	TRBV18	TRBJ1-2	TGTGCCAGCTCACCCCCGCAAAATCGAGGGTATGGCTACACCTTC	CASSPPQNRGYGYTF
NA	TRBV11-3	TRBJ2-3	TGTGCCAGCAGCCGGCAGGGGGGTACGCAGTATTTT	CASSRQGGTQYF
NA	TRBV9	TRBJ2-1	TGTGCCAGCAGCGTAGTTACAGGGAGCTCCTACAATGAGCAGTTCTTC	CASSVVTGSSYNEQFF
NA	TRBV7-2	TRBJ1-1	TGTGCCAGCAGTCAGGACAGCCTGAACACTGAAGCTTTCTTT	CASSQDSLNTEAFF
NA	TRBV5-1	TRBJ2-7	TGCGCCAGCAGCTTAACAGGGACCTACGAGCAGTACTTC	CASSLTGTYEQYF
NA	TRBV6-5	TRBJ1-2	TGTGCCAGCAGTTACGGAGCTAACTATGGCTACACCTTC	CASSYGANYGYTF
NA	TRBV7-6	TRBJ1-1	TGTGCCAGCAGCTTCACAGACAACACTGAAGCTTTCTTT	CASSFTDNTEAFF
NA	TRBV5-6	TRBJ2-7	TGTGCCAGCAGCTTGGCGAGCTACGAGCAGTACTTC	CASSLASYEQYF
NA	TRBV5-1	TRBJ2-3	TGCGCCAGCAGCTACCAAAGAACAGGACCCGCAGATACGCAGTATTTT	CASSYQRTGPADTQYF
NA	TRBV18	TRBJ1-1	TGTGCCAGCTCACCGACGGGGGGCACTGAAGCTTTCTTT	CASSPTGGTEAFF
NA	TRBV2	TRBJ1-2	TGTGCCAGCATCCCCCACGGAGGGGAGTCATATGGCTACACCTTC	CASIPHGGESYGYTF
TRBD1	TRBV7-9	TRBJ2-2	TGTGCCAGCAGCCGGACAGGGTTCGGGGAGCTGTTTTTT	CASSRTGFGELFF